This T cell receptor beta chain was sequenced during a study of T cells in Graves' hyperthyroidism and ophthalmopathy. TCR beta CDR3 regions were amplified from RNA. TCR CDR3 underwent first-round RT-PCR with the HTBI primer set. TCRdb used MiXCR to reprocess the multiplex PCR reads, holding one entry per CDR3 protein. This sample carries fewer than 600,000 distinct CDR3 sequences, around 15% of them seen once, and the ten largest clones take 14%. Germline CDR1 SGHDT, CDR2 YYEEEE. The CDR3 runs to 17 residues. The V and J ends lost 0 bases and 7 bases, in that order; junction bases with no gene match: 8.

Sample: blood. The sequence was collected from a woman in her thirties or forties with Graves' hyperthyroidism. This rearrangement joins TRBV5-6 to TRBJ1-5; TRBD1 matches at 12 bases. CDR3 bases: TGTGCCAGCAGCTTGGCCAGGGACAGGGGGCCGGGGCAGCCCCAGCATTTT. This gives the protein CASSLARDRGPGQPQHF.